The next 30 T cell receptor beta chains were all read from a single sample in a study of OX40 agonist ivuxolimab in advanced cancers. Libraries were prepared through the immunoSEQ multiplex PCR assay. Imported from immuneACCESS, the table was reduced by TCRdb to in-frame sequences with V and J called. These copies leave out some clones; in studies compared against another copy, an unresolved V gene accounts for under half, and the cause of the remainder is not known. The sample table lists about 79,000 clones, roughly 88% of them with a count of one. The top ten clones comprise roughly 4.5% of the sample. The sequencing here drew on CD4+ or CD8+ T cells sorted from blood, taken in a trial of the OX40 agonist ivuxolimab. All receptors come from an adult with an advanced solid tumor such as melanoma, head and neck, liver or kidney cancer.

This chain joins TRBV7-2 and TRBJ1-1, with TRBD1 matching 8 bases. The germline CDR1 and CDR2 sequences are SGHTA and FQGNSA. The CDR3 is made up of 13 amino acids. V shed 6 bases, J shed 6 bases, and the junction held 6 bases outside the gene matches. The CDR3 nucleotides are TGTGCCAGCAGGGGACAGGTGGGGGCTGAAGCTTTCTTT. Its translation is CASRGQVGAEAFF.

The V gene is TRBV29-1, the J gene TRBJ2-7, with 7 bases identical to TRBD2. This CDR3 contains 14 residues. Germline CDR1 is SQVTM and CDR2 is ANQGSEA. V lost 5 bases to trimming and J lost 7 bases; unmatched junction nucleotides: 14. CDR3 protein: CSVLTLAVSKEQYF. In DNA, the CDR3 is TGCAGCGTTCTAACCCTAGCGGTATCTAAGGAGCAGTACTTC.

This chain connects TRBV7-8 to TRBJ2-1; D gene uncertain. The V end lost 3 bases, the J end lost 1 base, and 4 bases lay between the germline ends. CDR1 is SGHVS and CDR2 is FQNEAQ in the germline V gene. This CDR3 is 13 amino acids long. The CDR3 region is CASSFRSYNEQFF. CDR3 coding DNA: TGTGCCAGCAGCTTTCGATCCTACAATGAGCAGTTCTTC.

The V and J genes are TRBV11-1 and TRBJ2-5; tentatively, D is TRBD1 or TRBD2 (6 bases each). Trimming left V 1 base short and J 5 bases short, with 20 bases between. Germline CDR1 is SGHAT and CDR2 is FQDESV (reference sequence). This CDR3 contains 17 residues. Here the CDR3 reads CASSLEGGGGPRETQYF. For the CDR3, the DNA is TGTGCCAGCAGCTTAGAGGGCGGAGGGGGACCTCGGGAGACCCAGTACTTC.

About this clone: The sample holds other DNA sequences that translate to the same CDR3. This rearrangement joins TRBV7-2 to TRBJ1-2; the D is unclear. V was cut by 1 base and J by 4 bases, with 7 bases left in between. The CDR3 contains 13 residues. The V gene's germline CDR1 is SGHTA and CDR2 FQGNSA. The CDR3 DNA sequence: TGTGCCAGCAGCTTAGTGGGCAGCTATGGCTACACCTTC. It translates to CASSLVGSYGYTF.

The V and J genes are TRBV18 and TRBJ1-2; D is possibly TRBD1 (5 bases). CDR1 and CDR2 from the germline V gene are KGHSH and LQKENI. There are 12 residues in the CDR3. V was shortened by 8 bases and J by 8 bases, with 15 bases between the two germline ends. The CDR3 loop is CASQTGEEGYTF. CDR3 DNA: TGTGCCAGCCAAACGGGGGAGGAAGGCTACACCTTC.

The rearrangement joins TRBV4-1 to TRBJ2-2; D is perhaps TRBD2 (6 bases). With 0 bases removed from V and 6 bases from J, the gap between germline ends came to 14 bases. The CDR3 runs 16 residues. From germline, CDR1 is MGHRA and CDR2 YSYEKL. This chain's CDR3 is CASSQDAGGVSGELFF. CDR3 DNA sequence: TGCGCCAGCAGCCAAGACGCGGGCGGGGTTTCCGGGGAGCTGTTTTTT.

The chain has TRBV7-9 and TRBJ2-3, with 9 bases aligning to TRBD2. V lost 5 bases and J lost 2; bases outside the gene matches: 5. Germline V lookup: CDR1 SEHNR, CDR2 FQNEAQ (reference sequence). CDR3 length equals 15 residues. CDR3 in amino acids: CASSRTSDNTDTQYF. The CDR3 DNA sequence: TGTGCCAGCAGCCGGACTAGCGACAACACAGATACGCAGTATTTT.

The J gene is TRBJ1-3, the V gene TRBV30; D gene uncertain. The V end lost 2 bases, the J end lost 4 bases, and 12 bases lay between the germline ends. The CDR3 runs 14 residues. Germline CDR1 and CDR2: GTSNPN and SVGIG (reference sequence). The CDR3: CAWSLGHQGNTIYF. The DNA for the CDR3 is TGTGCCTGGAGTTTAGGGCATCAGGGAAACACCATATATTTT.

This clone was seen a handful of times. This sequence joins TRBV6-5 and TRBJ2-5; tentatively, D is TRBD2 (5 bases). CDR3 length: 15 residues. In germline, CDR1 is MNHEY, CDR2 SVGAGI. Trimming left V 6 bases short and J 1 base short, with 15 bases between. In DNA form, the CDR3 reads TGTGCCAGCAGACACCCACGGGGTGGCCAAGAGACCCAGTACTTC. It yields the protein CASRHPRGGQETQYF.

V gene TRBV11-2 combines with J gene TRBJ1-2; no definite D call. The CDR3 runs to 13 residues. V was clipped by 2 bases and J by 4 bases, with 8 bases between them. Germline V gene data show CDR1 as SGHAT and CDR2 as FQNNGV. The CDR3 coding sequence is TGTGCCAGCAGCTTAAGCCAAGTCTATGGCTACACCTTC. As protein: CASSLSQVYGYTF.

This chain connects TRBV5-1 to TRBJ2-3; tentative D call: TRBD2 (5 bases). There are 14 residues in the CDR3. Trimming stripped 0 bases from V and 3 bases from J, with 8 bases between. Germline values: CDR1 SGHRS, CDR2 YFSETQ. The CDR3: CASSLARETDTQYF. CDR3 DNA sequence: TGCGCCAGCAGCTTGGCCCGGGAAACAGATACGCAGTATTTT.

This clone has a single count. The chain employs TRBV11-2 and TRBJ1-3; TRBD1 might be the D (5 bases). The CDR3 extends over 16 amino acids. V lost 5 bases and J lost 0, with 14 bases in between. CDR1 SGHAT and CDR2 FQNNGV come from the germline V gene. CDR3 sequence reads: CASSTNRIPSGNTIYF. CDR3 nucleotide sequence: TGTGCCAGCAGCACAAACAGGATTCCCTCTGGAAACACCATATATTTT. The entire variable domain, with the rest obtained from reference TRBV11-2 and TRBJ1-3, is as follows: EAGVAQSPRYKIIEKRQSVAFWCNPISGHATLYWYQQILGQGPKLLIQFQNNGVVDDSQLPKDRFSAERLKGVDSTLKIQPAKLEDSAVYLCASSTNRIPSGNTIYFGEGSWLTVV.

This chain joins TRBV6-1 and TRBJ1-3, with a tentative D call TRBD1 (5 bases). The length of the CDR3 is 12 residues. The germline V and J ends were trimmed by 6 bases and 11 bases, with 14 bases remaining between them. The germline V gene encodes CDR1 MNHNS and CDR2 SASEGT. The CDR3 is CASRLTAGSIYF. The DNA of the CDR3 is TGTGCCAGCAGGTTGACAGCCGGGTCCATATATTTT.

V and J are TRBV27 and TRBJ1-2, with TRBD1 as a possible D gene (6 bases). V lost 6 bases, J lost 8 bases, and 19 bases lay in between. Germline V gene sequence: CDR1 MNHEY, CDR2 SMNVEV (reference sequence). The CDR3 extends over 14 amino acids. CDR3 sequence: CASSNRVSFEGYTF. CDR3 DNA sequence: TGTGCCAGCAGCAACAGGGTGTCCTTTGAAGGCTACACCTTC.

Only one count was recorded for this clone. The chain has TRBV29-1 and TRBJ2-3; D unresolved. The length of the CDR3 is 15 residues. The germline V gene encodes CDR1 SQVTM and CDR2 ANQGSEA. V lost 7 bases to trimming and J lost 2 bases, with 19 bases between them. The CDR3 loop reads CSGSRRDWPTDTQYF. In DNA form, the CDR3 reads TGCAGCGGGTCGCGACGCGACTGGCCCACAGATACGCAGTATTTT.

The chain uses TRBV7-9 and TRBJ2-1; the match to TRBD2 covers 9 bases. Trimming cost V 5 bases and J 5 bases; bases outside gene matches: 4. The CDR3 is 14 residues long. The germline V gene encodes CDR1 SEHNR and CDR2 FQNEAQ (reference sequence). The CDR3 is CASSAASGDNEQFF. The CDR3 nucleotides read TGTGCCAGCAGCGCGGCTAGCGGGGACAATGAGCAGTTCTTC.

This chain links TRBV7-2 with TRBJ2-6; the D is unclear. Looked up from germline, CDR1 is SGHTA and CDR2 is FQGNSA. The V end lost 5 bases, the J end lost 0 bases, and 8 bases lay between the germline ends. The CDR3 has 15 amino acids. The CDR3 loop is CASSQTSSGANVLTF. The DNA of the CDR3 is TGTGCCAGCAGCCAAACAAGCTCTGGGGCCAACGTCCTGACTTTC.

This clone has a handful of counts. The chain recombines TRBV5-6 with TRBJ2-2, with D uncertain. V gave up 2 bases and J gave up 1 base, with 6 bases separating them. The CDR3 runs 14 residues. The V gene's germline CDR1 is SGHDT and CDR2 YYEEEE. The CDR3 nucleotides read TGTGCCAGCAGCTTATCCAGGAACACCGGGGAGCTGTTTTTT. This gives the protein CASSLSRNTGELFF.

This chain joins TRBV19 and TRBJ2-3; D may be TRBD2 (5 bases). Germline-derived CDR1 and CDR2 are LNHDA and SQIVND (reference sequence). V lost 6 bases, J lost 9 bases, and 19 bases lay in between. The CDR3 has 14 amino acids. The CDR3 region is CASRTDSAAFTQYF. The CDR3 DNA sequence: TGTGCCAGTAGGACGGACTCCGCGGCTTTCACGCAGTATTTT.

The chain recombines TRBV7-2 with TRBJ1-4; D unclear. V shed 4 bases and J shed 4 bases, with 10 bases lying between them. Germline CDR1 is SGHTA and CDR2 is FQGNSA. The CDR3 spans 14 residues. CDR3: CASSSRADNEKLFF. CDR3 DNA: TGTGCCAGCAGCTCACGGGCGGATAATGAAAAACTGTTTTTT. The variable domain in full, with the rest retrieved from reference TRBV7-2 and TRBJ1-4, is GAGVSQSPSNKVTEKGKDVELRCDPISGHTALYWYRQSLGQGLEFLIYFQGNSAPDKSGLPSDRFSAERTGGSVSTLTIQRTQQEDSAVYLCASSSRADNEKLFFGSGTQLSVL.

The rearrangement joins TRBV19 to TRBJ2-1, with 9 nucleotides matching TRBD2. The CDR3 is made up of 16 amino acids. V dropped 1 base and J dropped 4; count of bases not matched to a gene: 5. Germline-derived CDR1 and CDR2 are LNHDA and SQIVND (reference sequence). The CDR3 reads CASSIGGSGRYNEQFF. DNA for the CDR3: TGTGCCAGTAGTATAGGGGGCAGCGGGAGGTACAATGAGCAGTTCTTC.

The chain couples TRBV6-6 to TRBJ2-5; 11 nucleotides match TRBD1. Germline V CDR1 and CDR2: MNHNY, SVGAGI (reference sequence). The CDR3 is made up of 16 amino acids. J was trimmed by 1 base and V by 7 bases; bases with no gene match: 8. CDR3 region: CASTGPGQGGQETQYF. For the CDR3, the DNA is TGTGCCAGCACTGGCCCGGGACAGGGGGGCCAAGAGACCCAGTACTTC.

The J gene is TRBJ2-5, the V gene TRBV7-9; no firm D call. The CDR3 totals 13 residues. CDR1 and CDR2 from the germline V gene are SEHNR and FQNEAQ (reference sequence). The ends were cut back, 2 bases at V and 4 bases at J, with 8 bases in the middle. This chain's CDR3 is CASSLISGETQYF. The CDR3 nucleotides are TGTGCCAGCAGCTTAATAAGTGGAGAGACCCAGTACTTC.

CDR3 in DNA: TGTGCCAGCGGGGGAAGTGTTCCCTACGAGCAGTACTTC. This codes for CASGGSVPYEQYF. The V call is TRBV2, the J call TRBJ2-7, with D possibly being TRBD1 or TRBD2 (5 bases each). Trimming took off 8 bases at V and 2 bases at J, with 13 bases between the two ends. The CDR3 is 13 residues long. CDR1 and CDR2 from the germline V gene are SNHLY and FYNNEI.

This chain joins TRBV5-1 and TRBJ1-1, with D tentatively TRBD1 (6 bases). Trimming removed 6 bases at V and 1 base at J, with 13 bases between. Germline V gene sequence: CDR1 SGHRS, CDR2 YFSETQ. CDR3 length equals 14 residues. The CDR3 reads CASKGEGGNTEAFF. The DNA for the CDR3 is TGCGCCAGCAAGGGGGAGGGAGGGAACACTGAAGCTTTCTTT.

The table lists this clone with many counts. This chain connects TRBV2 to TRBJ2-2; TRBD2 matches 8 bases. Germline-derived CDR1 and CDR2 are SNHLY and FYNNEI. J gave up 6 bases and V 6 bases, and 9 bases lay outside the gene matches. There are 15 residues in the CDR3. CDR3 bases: TGTGCCAGCAGCGGTATGCTAGCGGGCTCCGGGGAGCTGTTTTTT. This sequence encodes CASSGMLAGSGELFF.

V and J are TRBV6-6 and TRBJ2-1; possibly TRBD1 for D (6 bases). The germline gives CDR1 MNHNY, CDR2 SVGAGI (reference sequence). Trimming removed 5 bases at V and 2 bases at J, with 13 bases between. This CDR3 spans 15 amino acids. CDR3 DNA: TGTGCCAGCAGTGAGGGGGACCCGGCCTACAATGAGCAGTTCTTC. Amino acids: CASSEGDPAYNEQFF.

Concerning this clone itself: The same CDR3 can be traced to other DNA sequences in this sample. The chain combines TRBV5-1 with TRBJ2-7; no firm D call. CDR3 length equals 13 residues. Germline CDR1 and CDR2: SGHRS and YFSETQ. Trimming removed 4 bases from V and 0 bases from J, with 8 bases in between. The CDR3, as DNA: TGCGCCAGCAGCAGAGGTGACTCCTACGAGCAGTACTTC. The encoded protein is CASSRGDSYEQYF.

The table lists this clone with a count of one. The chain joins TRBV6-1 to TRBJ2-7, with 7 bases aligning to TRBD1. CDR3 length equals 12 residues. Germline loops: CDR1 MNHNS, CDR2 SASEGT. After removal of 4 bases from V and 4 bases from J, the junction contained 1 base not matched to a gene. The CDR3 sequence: CASSARGYEQYF. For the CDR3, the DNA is TGTGCCAGCAGTGCCAGGGGGTACGAGCAGTACTTC.